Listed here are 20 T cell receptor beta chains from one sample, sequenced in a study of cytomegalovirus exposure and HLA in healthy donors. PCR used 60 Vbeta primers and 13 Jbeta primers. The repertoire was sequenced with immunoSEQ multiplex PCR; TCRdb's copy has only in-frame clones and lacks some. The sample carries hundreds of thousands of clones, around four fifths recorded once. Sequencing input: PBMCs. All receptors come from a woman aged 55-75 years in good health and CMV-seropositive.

DNA for the CDR3: TGTGCCAGCAGACCCGGGATGAACACCGGGGAGCTGTTTTTT. It is translated as CASRPGMNTGELFF. The genes are TRBV11-3 and TRBJ2-2, with D perhaps matching TRBD2 (5 bases). This CDR3 region has 14 residues. Germline assignment: CDR1 SGHNT and CDR2 YENEEA. Trimming removed 6 bases at V and 1 base at J, with 9 bases between.

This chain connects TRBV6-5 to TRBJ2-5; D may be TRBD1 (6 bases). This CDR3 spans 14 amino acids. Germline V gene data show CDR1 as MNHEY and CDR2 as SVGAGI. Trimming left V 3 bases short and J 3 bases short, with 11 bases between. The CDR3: CASSYGPGEETQYF. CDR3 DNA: TGTGCCAGCAGTTATGGGCCAGGGGAAGAGACCCAGTACTTC.

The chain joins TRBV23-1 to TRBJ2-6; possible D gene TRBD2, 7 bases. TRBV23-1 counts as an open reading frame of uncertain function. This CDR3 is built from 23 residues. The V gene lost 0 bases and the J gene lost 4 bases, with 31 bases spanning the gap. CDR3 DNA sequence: TGCGCCAGCAGTCAATCGAGGGGGGGCGGGGAACCCTATAACTGCGTAGGGGCCAACGTCCTGACTTTC. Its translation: CASSQSRGGGEPYNCVGANVLTF.

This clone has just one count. CDR3 sequence (DNA): TGTGCCAGCAAGCCACCCGGGACAGGGTATGGCTACACCTTC. Translation: CASKPPGTGYGYTF. V and J are TRBV5-4 and TRBJ1-2; 9 bases fit TRBD1. From germline, CDR1 is SGHNT and CDR2 YYREEE (reference sequence). CDR3 length: 14 amino acids. Unmatched junction bases numbered 8, after V lost 6 bases and J lost 5 bases. The complete variable domain, with remaining parts taken from reference TRBV5-4 and TRBJ1-2, reads ETGVTQSPTHLIKTRGQQVTLRCSSQSGHNTVSWYQQALGQGPQFIFQYYREEENGRGNFPPRFSGLQFPNYSSELNVNALELDDSALYLCASKPPGTGYGYTFGSGTRLTVV.

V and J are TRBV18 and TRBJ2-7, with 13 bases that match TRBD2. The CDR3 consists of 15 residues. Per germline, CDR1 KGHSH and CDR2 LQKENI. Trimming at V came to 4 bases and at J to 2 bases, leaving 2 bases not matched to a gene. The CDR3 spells CASSRTSGRAYEQYF. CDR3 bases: TGTGCCAGCTCACGGACTAGCGGGAGAGCCTACGAGCAGTACTTC.

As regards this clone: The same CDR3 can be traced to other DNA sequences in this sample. CDR3 sequence (DNA): TGTGCCAGCAGTCCGACAGTCTACGAGCAGTACTTC. Translated: CASSPTVYEQYF. The V and J genes are TRBV6-6 and TRBJ2-7; D may be TRBD1 (5 bases). Germline V gene lookup returns CDR1 MNHNY and CDR2 SVGAGI (reference sequence). This CDR3 region has 12 residues. The ends were cut back, 5 bases at V and 3 bases at J, with 8 bases in the middle.

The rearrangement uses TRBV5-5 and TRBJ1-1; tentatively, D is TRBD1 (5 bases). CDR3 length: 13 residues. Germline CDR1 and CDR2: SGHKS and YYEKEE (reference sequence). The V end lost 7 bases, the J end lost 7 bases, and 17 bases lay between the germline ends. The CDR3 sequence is CASRTTWGGEAFF. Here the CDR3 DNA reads TGTGCCAGCCGCACCACATGGGGGGGTGAAGCTTTCTTT. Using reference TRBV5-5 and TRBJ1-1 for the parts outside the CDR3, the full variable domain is DAGVTQSPTHLIKTRGQQVTLRCSPISGHKSVSWYQQVLGQGPQFIFQYYEKEERGRGNFPDRFSARQFPNYSSELNVNALLLGDSALYLCASRTTWGGEAFFGQGTRLTVV.

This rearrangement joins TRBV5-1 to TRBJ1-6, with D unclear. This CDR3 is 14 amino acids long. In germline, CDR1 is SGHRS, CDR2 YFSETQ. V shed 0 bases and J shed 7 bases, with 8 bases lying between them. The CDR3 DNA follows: TGCGCCAGCAGCTTGGAAAACAGAAATTCACCCCTCCACTTT. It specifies CASSLENRNSPLHF.

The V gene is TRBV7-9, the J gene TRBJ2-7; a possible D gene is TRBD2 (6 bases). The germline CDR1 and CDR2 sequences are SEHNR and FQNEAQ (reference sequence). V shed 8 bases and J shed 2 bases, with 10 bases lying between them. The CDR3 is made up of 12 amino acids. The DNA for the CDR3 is TGTGCCAGCCAGCCGGGGGCCTACGAGCAGTACTTC. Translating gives CASQPGAYEQYF.

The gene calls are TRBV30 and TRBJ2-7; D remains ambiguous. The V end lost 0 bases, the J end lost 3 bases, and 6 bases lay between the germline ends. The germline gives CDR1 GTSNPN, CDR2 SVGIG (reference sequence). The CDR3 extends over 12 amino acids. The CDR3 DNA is TGTGCCTGGAGTGTATTCAGCTACGAGCAGTACTTC. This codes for CAWSVFSYEQYF.

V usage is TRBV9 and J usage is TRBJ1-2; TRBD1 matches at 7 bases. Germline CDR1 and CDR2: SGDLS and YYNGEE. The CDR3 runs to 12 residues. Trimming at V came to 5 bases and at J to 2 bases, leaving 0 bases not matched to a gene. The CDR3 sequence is CASRGGNYGYTF. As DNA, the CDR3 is TGTGCCAGCAGAGGGGGCAACTATGGCTACACCTTC.

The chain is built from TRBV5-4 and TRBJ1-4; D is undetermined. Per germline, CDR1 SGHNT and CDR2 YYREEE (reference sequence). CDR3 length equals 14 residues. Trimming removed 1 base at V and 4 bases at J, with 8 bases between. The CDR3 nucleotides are TGTGCCAGCAGCTTGCCAGGCCTTAATGAAAAACTGTTTTTT. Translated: CASSLPGLNEKLFF. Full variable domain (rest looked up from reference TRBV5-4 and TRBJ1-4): ETGVTQSPTHLIKTRGQQVTLRCSSQSGHNTVSWYQQALGQGPQFIFQYYREEENGRGNFPPRFSGLQFPNYSSELNVNALELDDSALYLCASSLPGLNEKLFFGSGTQLSVL.

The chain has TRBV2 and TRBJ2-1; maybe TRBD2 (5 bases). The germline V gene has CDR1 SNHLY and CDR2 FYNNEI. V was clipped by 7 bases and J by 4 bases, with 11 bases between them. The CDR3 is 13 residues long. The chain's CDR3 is CASKAVIYNEQFF. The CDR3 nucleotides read TGTGCCAGCAAAGCGGTGATTTACAATGAGCAGTTCTTC.

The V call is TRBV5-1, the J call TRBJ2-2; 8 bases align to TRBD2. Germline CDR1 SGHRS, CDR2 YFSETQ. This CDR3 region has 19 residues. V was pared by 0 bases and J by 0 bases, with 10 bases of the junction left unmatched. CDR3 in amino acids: CASSLVGAGAGPNTGELFF. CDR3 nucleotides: TGCGCCAGCAGCTTGGTAGGAGCGGGGGCGGGCCCGAACACCGGGGAGCTGTTTTTT.

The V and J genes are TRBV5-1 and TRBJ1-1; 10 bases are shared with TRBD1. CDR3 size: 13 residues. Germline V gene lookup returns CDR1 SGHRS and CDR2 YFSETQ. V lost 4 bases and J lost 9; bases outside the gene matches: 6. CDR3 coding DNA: TGCGCCAGCAGCGGGGGGACAGGGGAAAAAGCTTTCTTT. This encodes CASSGGTGEKAFF.

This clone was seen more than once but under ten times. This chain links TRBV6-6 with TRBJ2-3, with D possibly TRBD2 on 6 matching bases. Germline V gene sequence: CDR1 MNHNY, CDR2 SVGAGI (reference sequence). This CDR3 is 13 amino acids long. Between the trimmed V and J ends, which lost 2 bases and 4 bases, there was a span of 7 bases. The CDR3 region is CASSYTGADTQYF. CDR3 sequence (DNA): TGTGCCAGCAGTTACACGGGGGCAGATACGCAGTATTTT.

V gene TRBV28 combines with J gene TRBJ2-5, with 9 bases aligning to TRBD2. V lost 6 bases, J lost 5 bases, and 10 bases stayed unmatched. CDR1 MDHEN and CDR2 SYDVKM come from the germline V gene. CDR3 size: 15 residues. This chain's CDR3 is CASSPGGAGGETQYF. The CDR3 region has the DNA TGTGCCAGCAGCCCTGGGGGGGCGGGGGGGGAGACCCAGTACTTC.

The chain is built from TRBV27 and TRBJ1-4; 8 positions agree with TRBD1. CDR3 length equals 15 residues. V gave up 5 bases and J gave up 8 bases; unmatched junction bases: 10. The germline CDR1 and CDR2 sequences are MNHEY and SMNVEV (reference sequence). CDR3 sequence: CASSRVTGEAEKLFF. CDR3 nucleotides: TGTGCCAGCAGTAGAGTGACAGGGGAGGCGGAAAAACTGTTTTTT.

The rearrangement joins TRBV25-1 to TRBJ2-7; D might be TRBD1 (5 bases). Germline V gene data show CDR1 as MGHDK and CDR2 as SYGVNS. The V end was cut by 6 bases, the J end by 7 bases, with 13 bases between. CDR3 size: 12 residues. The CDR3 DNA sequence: TGTGCCAGCAGGGACATCGGTTGGGAGCAGTACTTC. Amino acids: CASRDIGWEQYF.

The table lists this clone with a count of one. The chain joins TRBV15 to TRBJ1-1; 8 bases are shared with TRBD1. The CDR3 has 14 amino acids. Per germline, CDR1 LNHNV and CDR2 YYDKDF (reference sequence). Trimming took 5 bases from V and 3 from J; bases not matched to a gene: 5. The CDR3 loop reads CATSRQGLDTEAFF. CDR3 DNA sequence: TGTGCCACCAGCCGACAGGGGTTGGACACTGAAGCTTTCTTT.